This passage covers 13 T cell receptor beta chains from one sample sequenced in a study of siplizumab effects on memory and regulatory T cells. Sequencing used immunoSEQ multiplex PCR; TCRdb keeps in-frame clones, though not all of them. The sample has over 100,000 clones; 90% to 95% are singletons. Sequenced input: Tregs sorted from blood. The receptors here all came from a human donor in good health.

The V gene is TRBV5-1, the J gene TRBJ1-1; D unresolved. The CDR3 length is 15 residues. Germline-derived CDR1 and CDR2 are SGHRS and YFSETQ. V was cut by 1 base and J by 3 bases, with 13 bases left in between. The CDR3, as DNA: TGCGCCAGCAGCTTGAGGCCCGTGGGCGACACTGAAGCTTTCTTT. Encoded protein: CASSLRPVGDTEAFF.

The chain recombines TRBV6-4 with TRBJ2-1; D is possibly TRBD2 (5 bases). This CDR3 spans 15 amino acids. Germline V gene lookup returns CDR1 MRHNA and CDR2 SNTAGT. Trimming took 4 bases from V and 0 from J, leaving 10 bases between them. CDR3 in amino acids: CASSVEGSSYNEQFF. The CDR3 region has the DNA TGTGCCAGCAGTGTAGAGGGAAGCTCCTACAATGAGCAGTTCTTC.

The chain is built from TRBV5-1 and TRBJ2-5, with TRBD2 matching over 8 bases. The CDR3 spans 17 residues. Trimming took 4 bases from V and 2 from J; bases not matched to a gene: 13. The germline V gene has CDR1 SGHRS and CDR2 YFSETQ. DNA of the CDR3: TGCGCCAGCAGCGCCGGACGCCTAGCGGGCCCACAAGAGACCCAGTACTTC. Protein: CASSAGRLAGPQETQYF.

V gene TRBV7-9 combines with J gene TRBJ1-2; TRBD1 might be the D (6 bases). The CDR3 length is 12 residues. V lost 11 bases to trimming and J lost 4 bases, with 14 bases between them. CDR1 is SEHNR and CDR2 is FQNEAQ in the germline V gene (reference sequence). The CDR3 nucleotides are TGTGCCTCGGTGGGGGGCGGCTATGGCTACACCTTC. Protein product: CASVGGGYGYTF.

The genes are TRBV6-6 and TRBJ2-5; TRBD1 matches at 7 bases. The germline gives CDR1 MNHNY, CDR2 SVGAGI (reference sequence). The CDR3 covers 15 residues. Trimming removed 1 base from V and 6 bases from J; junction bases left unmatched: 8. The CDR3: CASSYWGQGVQTQYF. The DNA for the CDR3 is TGTGCCAGCAGTTACTGGGGGCAGGGGGTACAGACCCAGTACTTC.

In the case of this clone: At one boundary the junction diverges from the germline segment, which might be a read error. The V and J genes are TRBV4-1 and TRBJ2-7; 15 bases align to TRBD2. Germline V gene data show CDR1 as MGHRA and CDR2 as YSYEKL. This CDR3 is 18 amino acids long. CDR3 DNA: TGCGCCAGTAGCCAAGCGGGACTAGCGGGGGGCAAGTCCTACGAGCAGTACTTC. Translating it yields CASSQAGLAGGKSYEQYF.

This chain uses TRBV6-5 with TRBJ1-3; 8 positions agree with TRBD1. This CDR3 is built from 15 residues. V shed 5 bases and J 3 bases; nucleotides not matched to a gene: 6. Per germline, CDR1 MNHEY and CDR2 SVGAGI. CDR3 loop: CASSGTDRGGNTIYF. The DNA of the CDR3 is TGTGCCAGCAGTGGGACCGACAGGGGTGGAAACACCATATATTTT.

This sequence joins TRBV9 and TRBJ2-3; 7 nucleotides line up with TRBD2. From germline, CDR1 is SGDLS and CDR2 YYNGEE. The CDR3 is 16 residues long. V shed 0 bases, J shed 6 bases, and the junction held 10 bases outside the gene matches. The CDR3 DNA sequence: TGTGCCAGCAGCGTAGCCGGAGGACTAGGTGGGGATACGCAGTATTTT. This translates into CASSVAGGLGGDTQYF.

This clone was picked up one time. CDR3 sequence reads: CASSPGLAGGFDTQYF. The CDR3, as DNA: TGTGCCAGCAGTCCGGGACTAGCGGGGGGATTTGATACGCAGTATTTT. V is TRBV2 and J is TRBJ2-3, with TRBD2 identical over 15 bases. Germline CDR1 and CDR2: SNHLY and FYNNEI. CDR3 length: 16 residues. The junction had 6 bases not matched to a gene; V was cut back by 5 bases and J by 6 bases.

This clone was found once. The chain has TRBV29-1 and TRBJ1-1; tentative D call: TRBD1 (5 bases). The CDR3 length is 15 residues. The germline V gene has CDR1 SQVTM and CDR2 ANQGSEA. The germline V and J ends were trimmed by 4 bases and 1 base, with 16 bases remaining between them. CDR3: CSVGYRTAANTEAFF. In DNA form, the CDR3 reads TGCAGCGTTGGGTACAGGACGGCGGCGAACACTGAAGCTTTCTTT.

The CDR3 region is CASSLGQGDNEKLFF. In nucleotides, the CDR3 is TGTGCCAGCAGCTTAGGCCAGGGAGATAATGAAAAACTGTTTTTT. V gene TRBV7-9 combines with J gene TRBJ1-4; D might be TRBD1 (5 bases). V lost 1 base and J lost 4, with 10 bases in between. This CDR3 contains 15 residues. Germline CDR1 reads SEHNR; CDR2 reads FQNEAQ (reference sequence).

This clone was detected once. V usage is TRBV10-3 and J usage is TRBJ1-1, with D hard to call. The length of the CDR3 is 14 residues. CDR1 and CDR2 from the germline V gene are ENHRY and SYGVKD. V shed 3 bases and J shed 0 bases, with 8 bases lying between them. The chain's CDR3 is CAISDRTMNTEAFF. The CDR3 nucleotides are TGTGCCATCAGTGATAGGACTATGAACACTGAAGCTTTCTTT.

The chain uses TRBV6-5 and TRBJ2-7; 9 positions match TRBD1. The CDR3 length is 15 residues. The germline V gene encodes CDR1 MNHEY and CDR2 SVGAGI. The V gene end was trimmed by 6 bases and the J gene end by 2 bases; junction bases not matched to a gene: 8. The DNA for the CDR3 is TGTGCCAGCAGGCCCACCGGGACAGGGACCTACGAGCAGTACTTC. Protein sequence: CASRPTGTGTYEQYF.